Presented here are 32 T cell receptor beta chains from one specimen sequenced in a study of blood T cell repertoires in COVID-19 (dated by TCRdb to the early 2020s). Libraries came from the immunoSEQ multiplex PCR assay. The table comes from immuneACCESS by way of TCRdb, which keeps in-frame sequences with V and J called. Part of the clones is missing from these tables; in studies checked, under half for an unresolved V gene and the rest for unknown reasons. The sample yields fewer than 150,000 clones; under 80% were counted once. The ten largest make up over 2% of the sample. The sample was peripheral blood. These receptors were obtained from an older man with acute or convalescent COVID-19.

The gene calls are TRBV6-2 or TRBV6-3 and TRBJ1-6; tentatively, D is TRBD1 (5 bases). V lost 5 bases, J lost 13 bases, and 9 bases lay in between. The CDR3 runs 11 residues. Germline lookup yields CDR1 MNHEY and CDR2 SVGEGT. The CDR3, as DNA: TGTGCCAGCAGTGGGGAGGGGCCCCTCCACTTT. Amino acid sequence: CASSGEGPLHF.

J is TRBJ2-2 and V is TRBV24-1; 7 bases align to TRBD1. The V gene's germline CDR1 is KGHDR and CDR2 SFDVKD. The CDR3 sequence is 16 residues long. With V trimmed by 5 bases and J by 1 base, 6 bases remained unmatched. CDR3 in DNA: TGTGCCACCAGTGGCCCGGGACAGATGAACACCGGGGAGCTGTTTTTT. Its translation is CATSGPGQMNTGELFF.

The genes are TRBV19 and TRBJ1-2; 7 positions agree with TRBD1. This CDR3 region has 14 residues. Germline CDR1 reads LNHDA; CDR2 reads SQIVND (reference sequence). V lost 9 bases and J lost 5; bases outside the gene matches: 12. The CDR3 nucleotides read TGTGCCAGCAATCTCGGGACAGCAGTTTATGGCTACACCTTC. Its translation: CASNLGTAVYGYTF. Full variable domain (rest looked up from reference TRBV19 and TRBJ1-2): DGGITQSPKYLFRKEGQNVTLSCEQNLNHDAMYWYRQDPGQGLRLIYYSQIVNDFQKGDIAEGYSVSREKKESFPLTVTSAQKNPTAFYLCASNLGTAVYGYTFGSGTRLTVV.

The rearrangement links TRBV18 to TRBJ2-7; 9 nucleotides agree with TRBD2. V dropped 2 bases and J dropped 4; count of bases not matched to a gene: 9. CDR3 length: 16 amino acids. Germline V gene lookup returns CDR1 KGHSH and CDR2 LQKENI. In DNA, the CDR3 is TGTGCCAGCTCACCATCGGGGAGTAGCGGGGGATACGAGCAGTACTTC. Translation: CASSPSGSSGGYEQYF.

This sequence joins TRBV27 and TRBJ1-2; D gene uncertain. Germline V gene data show CDR1 as MNHEY and CDR2 as SMNVEV (reference sequence). This CDR3 has 11 residues. The ends were cut back, 4 bases at V and 7 bases at J, with 7 bases in the middle. The CDR3 loop is CASSSTGGYTF. The CDR3 nucleotides are TGTGCCAGCAGTTCCACCGGTGGCTACACCTTC.

The table lists this clone with many counts. The chain joins TRBV29-1 to TRBJ1-2; a weak D match, TRBD1 (5 bases). The CDR3 is 11 amino acids. V lost 7 bases, J lost 8 bases, and 14 bases lay in between. CDR1 and CDR2 from the germline V gene are SQVTM and ANQGSEA. CDR3 residues: CSGTVTGGYTF. The DNA for the CDR3 is TGCAGCGGGACGGTTACAGGAGGCTACACCTTC. The whole variable domain, filled in from reference TRBV29-1 and TRBJ1-2, reads SAVISQKPSRDICQRGTSLTIQCQVDSQVTMMFWYRQQPGQSLTLIATANQGSEATYESGFVIDKFPISRPNLTFSTLTVSNMSPEDSSIYLCSGTVTGGYTFGSGTRLTVV.

The chain is built from TRBV5-4 and TRBJ1-1; D uncertain. V gave up 4 bases and J gave up 3 bases, with 10 bases separating them. This CDR3 has 13 amino acids. CDR1 and CDR2 from the germline V gene are SGHNT and YYREEE (reference sequence). DNA of the CDR3: TGTGCCAGCAGCCTGCCCCGGGACACTGAAGCTTTCTTT. This codes for CASSLPRDTEAFF.

The chain links TRBV10-3 to TRBJ1-1; the match to TRBD1 covers 8 bases. The CDR3 has 16 residues. CDR1 ENHRY and CDR2 SYGVKD come from the germline V gene. The ends lost 0 bases at V and 2 bases at J; junction bases unmatched: 5. CDR3: CAISESRTGINTEAFF. The CDR3 nucleotides read TGTGCCATCAGTGAGTCGCGGACAGGGATAAACACTGAAGCTTTCTTT.

The V gene is TRBV9, the J gene TRBJ2-7; D is unresolved. The CDR3 loop spans 13 amino acids. Germline CDR1 reads SGDLS; CDR2 reads YYNGEE. Trimming pared 0 bases from V and 2 bases from J, leaving 6 bases between. Here the CDR3 DNA reads TGTGCCAGCAGCGTAGGAGAGGCCTACGAGCAGTACTTC. Its protein is CASSVGEAYEQYF.

This clone was found a few times. The chain recombines TRBV27 with TRBJ1-1; 8 nucleotides match TRBD1. The CDR3 has 15 amino acids. In germline, CDR1 is MNHEY, CDR2 SMNVEV (reference sequence). The V gene end was trimmed by 6 bases and the J gene end by 1 base; junction bases not matched to a gene: 7. This CDR3 is CASRYSRGPNTEAFF. CDR3 coding DNA: TGTGCCAGCAGATATTCCAGGGGGCCGAACACTGAAGCTTTCTTT.

The chain couples TRBV5-4 to TRBJ1-3; a possible D gene is TRBD1 (5 bases). CDR1 is SGHNT and CDR2 is YYREEE in the germline V gene (reference sequence). This CDR3 has 15 amino acids. V gave up 3 bases and J gave up 2 bases, with 12 bases separating them. The CDR3 DNA follows: TGTGCCAGCAGCTCAGGGATATGGACTGGAAACACCATATATTTT. It yields the protein CASSSGIWTGNTIYF.

V is TRBV30 and J is TRBJ1-5, with D tentatively TRBD1 (6 bases). Germline V CDR1 and CDR2: GTSNPN, SVGIG (reference sequence). CDR3 size: 17 residues. Between the trimmed V and J ends, which lost 4 bases and 1 base, there was a span of 20 bases. CDR3: CAWNRQGSMGSNQPQHF. Here the CDR3 DNA reads TGTGCCTGGAACCGCCAGGGGAGCATGGGGAGCAATCAGCCCCAGCATTTT.

The chain employs TRBV5-1 and TRBJ1-1; D gene unclear. The length of the CDR3 is 13 residues. The ends were cut back, 4 bases at V and 3 bases at J, with 10 bases in the middle. CDR1 SGHRS and CDR2 YFSETQ come from the germline V gene. The CDR3 DNA follows: TGCGCCAGCAGCCTAGTTGGTGACACTGAAGCTTTCTTT. Translating it yields CASSLVGDTEAFF.

The chain links TRBV5-1 to TRBJ2-5; 7 bases are shared with TRBD1. Losses at the gene ends were 4 bases for V and 2 bases for J; bases not matched to a gene: 8. Germline lookup yields CDR1 SGHRS and CDR2 YFSETQ. The CDR3 contains 15 residues. CDR3 coding DNA: TGCGCCAGCAGCCTCCAGGGACAGCCACAAGAGACCCAGTACTTC. Protein: CASSLQGQPQETQYF. Variable domain in full (rest from reference TRBV5-1 and TRBJ2-5): KAGVTQTPRYLIKTRGQQVTLSCSPISGHRSVSWYQQTPGQGLQFLFEYFSETQRNKGNFPGRFSGRQFSNSRSEMNVSTLELGDSALYLCASSLQGQPQETQYFGPGTRLLVL.

This clone was seen once. This chain uses TRBV12-3 or TRBV12-4 with TRBJ2-7, with 10 bases aligning to TRBD2. CDR3 length: 13 residues. Germline trimming cut 5 bases from V and 6 bases from J; bases unmatched to any gene: 4. CDR3 region: CASSTGTSVEQYF. DNA for the CDR3: TGTGCCAGCAGTACCGGGACTAGCGTCGAGCAGTACTTC.

V usage is TRBV6-2 or TRBV6-3 and J usage is TRBJ2-7; the match to TRBD1 covers 7 bases. The CDR3 contains 15 residues. The J segment lost 4 bases and the V segment lost 6 bases, leaving 12 bases of the junction unmatched. Germline V gives CDR1 MNHEY, CDR2 SVGEGT. CDR3 coding DNA: TGTGCCAGCAGCCCAGGGACAGTTAAGGTGTACGAGCAGTACTTC. This gives the protein CASSPGTVKVYEQYF.

In this sample, this clone turned up a few times. The chain has TRBV9 and TRBJ2-3; D is perhaps TRBD2 (5 bases). The V and J ends lost 0 bases and 2 bases respectively, with 10 bases between them. Per the germline V gene, CDR1 is SGDLS and CDR2 is YYNGEE. There are 15 residues in the CDR3. CDR3 loop: CASSVEAGPTDTQYF. Here the CDR3 DNA reads TGTGCCAGCAGCGTAGAGGCGGGCCCCACAGATACGCAGTATTTT.

In DNA form, the CDR3 reads TGTGCCAGCAGCCAGGGACAGGGACCATATGGCTACACCTTC. Residues: CASSQGQGPYGYTF. The chain is built from TRBV7-2 and TRBJ1-2; 9 nucleotides align to TRBD1. Trimming cost V 5 bases and J 5 bases; bases outside gene matches: 6. The length of the CDR3 is 14 residues. Germline CDR1 SGHTA, CDR2 FQGNSA.

The chain links TRBV3-1 (or the pseudogene TRBV3-2) to TRBJ2-7, with D perhaps TRBD2 (5 bases). With 5 bases removed from V and 0 bases from J, the gap between germline ends came to 14 bases. This CDR3 is 15 amino acids long. Germline V CDR1 and CDR2: LGHDT, YNNKEL (reference sequence). DNA for the CDR3: TGTGCCAGCAGCGAGGGAGTAGCAAACTCCTACGAGCAGTACTTC. Protein: CASSEGVANSYEQYF.

The rearrangement links TRBV14 to TRBJ1-2; TRBD1 is a possible D gene (5 bases). V was trimmed by 0 bases and J by 4 bases, leaving 6 bases between them. CDR3 length: 13 amino acids. CDR1 and CDR2 from the germline V gene are SGHDN and FVKESK. In DNA form, the CDR3 reads TGTGCCAGCAGCCAAGACAGGGTCTATGGCTACACCTTC. Its protein is CASSQDRVYGYTF.

The chain carries TRBV6-5 and TRBJ1-2; D is perhaps TRBD1 (5 bases). V lost 6 bases and J lost 4, with 6 bases in between. The length of the CDR3 is 11 residues. Looked up from germline, CDR1 is MNHEY and CDR2 is SVGAGI. The CDR3 is CASRGGYGYTF. CDR3 nucleotide sequence: TGTGCCAGCAGGGGGGGCTATGGCTACACCTTC.

This chain connects TRBV21-1 to TRBJ1-1; the D call of TRBD1 is as the table states it, not checked on the DNA. TRBV21-1 is a listed pseudogene. This CDR3 has 19 residues. Written as DNA, the CDR3 is TGTGCCAGCAGCAAGGGGACCGGGACAGGGGGCCATTTGAACACTGAAGCTTTCTTT. This codes for CASSKGTGTGGHLNTEAFF.

The chain joins TRBV6-2 or TRBV6-3 to TRBJ1-2; D is ambiguous. Trimming left V 2 bases short and J 0 bases short, with 7 bases between. CDR1 and CDR2 (germline): MNHEY, SVGEGT. This CDR3 has 14 amino acids. The CDR3 here is CASSYPGANYGYTF. The CDR3 DNA sequence: TGTGCCAGCAGTTACCCCGGGGCTAACTATGGCTACACCTTC.

The chain recombines TRBV4-1 with TRBJ2-1, with TRBD2 matching over 7 bases. The V gene end was trimmed by 4 bases and the J gene end by 0 bases; junction bases not matched to a gene: 6. This CDR3 region has 16 residues. CDR1 MGHRA and CDR2 YSYEKL come from the germline V gene. CDR3 protein: CASSPGSGGSYNEQFF. CDR3 bases: TGCGCCAGCAGCCCAGGGTCGGGGGGCTCCTACAATGAGCAGTTCTTC.

The J gene is TRBJ1-2, the V gene TRBV28; D perhaps matches TRBD1 (6 bases). The V gene's germline CDR1 is MDHEN and CDR2 SYDVKM. The CDR3 consists of 13 residues. The V end was cut by 3 bases, the J end by 2 bases, with 7 bases between. The chain's CDR3 is CASSFDRNYGYTF. The CDR3 DNA follows: TGTGCCAGCAGTTTTGACAGGAACTATGGCTACACCTTC.

CDR3 region: CASSPDRAYNEQFF. In DNA form, the CDR3 reads TGCGCCAGCAGCCCCGACAGGGCCTACAATGAGCAGTTCTTC. The V and J genes are TRBV5-1 and TRBJ2-1; 7 bases match TRBD1. Germline CDR1 SGHRS, CDR2 YFSETQ. The ends lost 4 bases at V and 2 bases at J; junction bases unmatched: 3. The CDR3 length is 14 residues.

In its sample, this clone was seen a few times. The rearrangement uses TRBV5-1 and TRBJ1-1; unclear D gene. The CDR3 totals 14 residues. Trimming removed 4 bases at V and 1 base at J, with 11 bases between. Germline assignment: CDR1 SGHRS and CDR2 YFSETQ. CDR3 nucleotide sequence: TGCGCCAGCAGCCTGACGGGAGGGAACACTGAAGCTTTCTTT. It translates to CASSLTGGNTEAFF.

This clone was detected only once. The rearrangement links TRBV11-2 to TRBJ1-1, with D unresolved. V was trimmed by 5 bases and J by 4 bases, leaving 14 bases between them. Germline V lookup: CDR1 SGHAT, CDR2 FQNNGV. The CDR3 runs to 14 residues. Here the CDR3 reads CASSPLDGGTEAFF. In DNA form, the CDR3 reads TGTGCCAGCAGCCCACTAGACGGTGGCACTGAAGCTTTCTTT.

This chain joins TRBV11-2 and TRBJ2-3; 9 bases line up with TRBD1. The CDR3 length is 17 residues. V trimming: 0 bases; J trimming: 3 bases; junction bases outside the gene matches: 7. Germline CDR1 SGHAT, CDR2 FQNNGV. The CDR3 reads CASSLDGGTGWTDTQYF. CDR3 DNA: TGTGCCAGCAGCTTAGATGGTGGGACAGGGTGGACAGATACGCAGTATTTT.

In DNA, the CDR3 is TGTGCCAGCAGTTCCCTCTTAAGCCCCATGAACACTGAAGCTTTCTTT. It specifies CASSSLLSPMNTEAFF. This rearrangement joins TRBV6-5 to TRBJ1-1; unclear D gene. V lost 4 bases and J lost 0, with 15 bases in between. The CDR3 is 16 residues long. From germline, CDR1 is MNHEY and CDR2 SVGAGI.

The chain employs TRBV9 and TRBJ2-7; 11 bases align to TRBD2. The CDR3 extends over 17 amino acids. CDR1 is SGDLS, CDR2 YYNGEE, per germline. Trimming at V came to 2 bases and at J to 1 base, leaving 8 bases not matched to a gene. This CDR3 is CASSVGALAGGSYEQYF. For the CDR3, the DNA is TGTGCCAGCAGCGTGGGCGCCCTAGCGGGGGGTTCCTACGAGCAGTACTTC. Full variable domain (rest looked up from reference TRBV9 and TRBJ2-7): DSGVTQTPKHLITATGQRVTLRCSPRSGDLSVYWYQQSLDQGLQFLIQYYNGEERAKGNILERFSAQQFPDLHSELNLSSLELGDSALYFCASSVGALAGGSYEQYFGPGTRLTVT.

The chain is built from TRBV6-1 and TRBJ1-4, with TRBD1 matching over 7 bases. The germline V gene has CDR1 MNHNS and CDR2 SASEGT. V trimming: 0 bases; J trimming: 7 bases; junction bases outside the gene matches: 5. This CDR3 is built from 15 residues. Here the CDR3 reads CASSEAQTGVEKLFF. The CDR3 coding sequence is TGTGCCAGCAGTGAAGCGCAAACAGGGGTTGAAAAACTGTTTTTT.